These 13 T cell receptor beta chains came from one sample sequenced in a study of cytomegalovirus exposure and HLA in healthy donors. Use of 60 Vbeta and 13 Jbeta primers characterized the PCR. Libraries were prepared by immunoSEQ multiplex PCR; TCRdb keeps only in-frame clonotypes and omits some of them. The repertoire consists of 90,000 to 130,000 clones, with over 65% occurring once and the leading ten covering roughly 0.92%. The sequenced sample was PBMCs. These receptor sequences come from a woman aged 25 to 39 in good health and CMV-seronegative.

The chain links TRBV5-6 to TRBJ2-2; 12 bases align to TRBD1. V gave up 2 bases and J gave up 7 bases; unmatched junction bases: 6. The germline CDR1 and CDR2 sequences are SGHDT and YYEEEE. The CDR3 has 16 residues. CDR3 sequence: CASSLGGTGGIGELFF. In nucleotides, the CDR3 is TGTGCCAGCAGCTTAGGGGGGACAGGGGGCATCGGGGAGCTGTTTTTT.

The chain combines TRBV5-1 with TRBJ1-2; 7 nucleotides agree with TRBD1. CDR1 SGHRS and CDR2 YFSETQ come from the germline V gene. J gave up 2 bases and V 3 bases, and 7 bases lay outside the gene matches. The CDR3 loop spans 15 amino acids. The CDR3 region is CASSSPDRANYGYTF. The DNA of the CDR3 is TGCGCCAGCAGCTCCCCCGACAGGGCCAACTATGGCTACACCTTC.

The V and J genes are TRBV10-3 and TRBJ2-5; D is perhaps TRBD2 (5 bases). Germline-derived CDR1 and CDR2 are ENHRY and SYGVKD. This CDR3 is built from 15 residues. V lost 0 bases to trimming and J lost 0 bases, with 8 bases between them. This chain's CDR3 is CAISESGIYQETQYF. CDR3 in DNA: TGTGCCATCAGTGAGTCCGGGATATACCAAGAGACCCAGTACTTC.

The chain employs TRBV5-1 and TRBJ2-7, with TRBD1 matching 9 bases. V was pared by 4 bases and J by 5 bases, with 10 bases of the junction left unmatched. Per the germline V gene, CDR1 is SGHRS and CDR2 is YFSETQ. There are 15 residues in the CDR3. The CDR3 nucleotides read TGCGCCAGCAGCCTTACACGGACAGGGGTCAACGAGCAGTACTTC. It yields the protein CASSLTRTGVNEQYF.

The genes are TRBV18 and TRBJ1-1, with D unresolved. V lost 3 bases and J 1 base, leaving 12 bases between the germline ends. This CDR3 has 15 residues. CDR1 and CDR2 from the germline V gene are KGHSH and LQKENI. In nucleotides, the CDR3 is TGTGCCAGCTCACCGGTACTCACGAGGAACACTGAAGCTTTCTTT. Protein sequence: CASSPVLTRNTEAFF.

The CDR3 nucleotides are TGTGCCAGCAGTACCATAGACTTTAATGAAAAACTGTTTTTT. The encoded protein is CASSTIDFNEKLFF. The chain has TRBV6-6 and TRBJ1-4; no firm D call. CDR3 length equals 14 residues. Deletions cut 5 bases from V and 4 bases from J, with 11 bases between. Looked up from germline, CDR1 is MNHNY and CDR2 is SVGAGI (reference sequence).

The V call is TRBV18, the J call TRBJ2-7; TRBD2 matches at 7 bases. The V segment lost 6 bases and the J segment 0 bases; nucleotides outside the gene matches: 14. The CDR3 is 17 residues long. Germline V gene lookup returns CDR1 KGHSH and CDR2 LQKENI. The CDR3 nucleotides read TGTGCCAGCTCGCCCCTGGGGGGGGGAAGAAGCTCCTACGAGCAGTACTTC. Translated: CASSPLGGGRSSYEQYF.

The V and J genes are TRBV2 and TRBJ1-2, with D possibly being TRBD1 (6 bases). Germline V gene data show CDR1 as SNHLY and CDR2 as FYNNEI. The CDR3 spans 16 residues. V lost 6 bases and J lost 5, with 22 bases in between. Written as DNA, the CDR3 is TGTGCCAGCAGCGACTCTGGGGGCGTCAATCCATATGGCTACACCTTC. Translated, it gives CASSDSGGVNPYGYTF.

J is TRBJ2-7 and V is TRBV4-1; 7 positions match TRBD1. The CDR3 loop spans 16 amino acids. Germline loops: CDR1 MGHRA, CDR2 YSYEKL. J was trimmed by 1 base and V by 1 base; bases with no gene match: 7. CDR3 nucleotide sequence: TGCGCCAGCAGCCAAGTTTTAACAGGGGATTCCTACGAGCAGTACTTC. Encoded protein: CASSQVLTGDSYEQYF.

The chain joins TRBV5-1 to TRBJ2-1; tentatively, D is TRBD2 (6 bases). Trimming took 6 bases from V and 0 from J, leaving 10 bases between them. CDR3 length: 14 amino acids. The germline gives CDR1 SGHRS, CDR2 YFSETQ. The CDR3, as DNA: TGCGCCAGCAAACGTAGCGGCTCCTACAATGAGCAGTTCTTC. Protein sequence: CASKRSGSYNEQFF. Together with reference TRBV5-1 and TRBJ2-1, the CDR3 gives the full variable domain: KAGVTQTPRYLIKTRGQQVTLSCSPISGHRSVSWYQQTPGQGLQFLFEYFSETQRNKGNFPGRFSGRQFSNSRSEMNVSTLELGDSALYLCASKRSGSYNEQFFGPGTRLTVL.

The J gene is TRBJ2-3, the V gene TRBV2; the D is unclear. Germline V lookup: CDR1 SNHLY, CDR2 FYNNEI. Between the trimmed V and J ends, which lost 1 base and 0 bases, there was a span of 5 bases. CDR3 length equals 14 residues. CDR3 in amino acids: CASSEETSTDTQYF. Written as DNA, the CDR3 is TGTGCCAGCAGTGAAGAGACTAGCACAGATACGCAGTATTTT.

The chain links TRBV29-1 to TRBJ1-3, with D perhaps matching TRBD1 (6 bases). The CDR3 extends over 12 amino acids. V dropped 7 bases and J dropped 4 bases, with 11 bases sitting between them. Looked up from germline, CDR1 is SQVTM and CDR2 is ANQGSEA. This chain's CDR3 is CSAGQIGNTIYF. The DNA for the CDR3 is TGCAGCGCCGGACAGATCGGAAACACCATATATTTT.

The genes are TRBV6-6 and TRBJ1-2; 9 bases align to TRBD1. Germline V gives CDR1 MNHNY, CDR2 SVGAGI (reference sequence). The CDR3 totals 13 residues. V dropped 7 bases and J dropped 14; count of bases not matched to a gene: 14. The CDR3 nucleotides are TGTGCCAGCAATAAGAGACAGGGGGTATTAAAAACCTTC. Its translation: CASNKRQGVLKTF.